The clone carrying this T cell receptor (beta chain) was counted at least ten times. No antigen is known for it. Preparing the TCRbeta library involved the use of unique molecular identifiers. TCRdb redid the calling of the PCR reads with MiXCR, one entry per CDR3 protein. Of 450,000 to 550,000 distinct CDR3 sequences listed, over 10% are singletons. This sample stems from a study of T-cell reconstitution after alpha-beta-depleted transplantation in children. Broader study findings: Several hundred expanded graft clones reportedly supplied alpha-beta T cells about two months after transplant. Fresh T-cell production supplied most of the T-cell counts and diversity seen one year after transplant. Some patients owed their high day-60 TCRbeta diversity to surviving recipient T cells and thymic progenitors.

This receptor was identified in a female patient aged 2-10 years who had a stem cell transplant for aplastic anemia, so the T cells may come from the graft donor. The sample was PBMCs, mostly from graft donor cells, taken 180 days after TCRalphabeta/CD19-depleted stem cell transplant.

CDR3 nucleotide sequence: TGTGCCAGCAGTTTAACTCTAGCGGGTAGCACAGATACGCAGTATTTT. Amino acids: CASSLTLAGSTDTQYF. The chain recombines TRBV12-3 or TRBV12-4 with TRBJ2-3; 8 bases agree with TRBD2. The trim removed 2 bases at V and 0 bases at J, leaving 4 bases unmatched. The CDR3 covers 16 residues.